One sample yielded the 31 T cell receptor beta chains listed below, sequenced in a study of blood T cell repertoires in COVID-19. Profiled with immunoSEQ multiplex PCR; TCRdb holds only in-frame clones, not every one. Of 180,000 or so clones detected, approximately 85% appear once; the ten largest clones hold roughly 8.2%. Sequenced input: peripheral blood. The receptors originated from a woman aged 55-70 years with acute or convalescent COVID-19.

In its sample, this clone was seen a few times. The J gene is TRBJ1-6, the V gene TRBV30; 8 bases are a match to TRBD1. This CDR3 spans 13 amino acids. Germline V gene sequence: CDR1 GTSNPN, CDR2 SVGIG (reference sequence). Losses at the gene ends were 4 bases for V and 10 bases for J; bases not matched to a gene: 6. The CDR3 coding sequence is TGTGCCTGGAAAGCGGACAGGGAATCACCCCTCCACTTT. This codes for CAWKADRESPLHF.

CDR3 coding DNA: TGTGCCAGCAGCTTGGCCATTCGGGGGAACACTGAAGCTTTCTTT. Its protein is CASSLAIRGNTEAFF. The chain uses TRBV5-4 and TRBJ1-1, with D unclear. Between the trimmed V and J ends, which lost 0 bases and 1 base, there was a span of 10 bases. Germline V gives CDR1 SGHNT, CDR2 YYREEE (reference sequence). The CDR3 consists of 15 residues.

This clone was counted a single time. V and J are TRBV5-6 and TRBJ2-7; a weak D match, TRBD1 (5 bases). V was shortened by 0 bases and J by 1 base, with 8 bases between the two germline ends. The germline CDR1 and CDR2 sequences are SGHDT and YYEEEE. The CDR3 contains 14 residues. CDR3 sequence: CASSLGRVSYEQYV. DNA for the CDR3: TGTGCCAGCAGCTTGGGCAGGGTTTCCTACGAGCAGTACGTC.

This clone appeared a few times. The chain links TRBV5-5 to TRBJ1-1, with unresolved D. Trimming pared 5 bases from V and 4 bases from J, leaving 21 bases between. This CDR3 region has 16 residues. The germline V gene has CDR1 SGHKS and CDR2 YYEKEE (reference sequence). The CDR3 DNA sequence: TGTGCCAGCAGTATGACGGGTCGAGGGAGAACCACTGAAGCTTTCTTT. Its translation is CASSMTGRGRTTEAFF.

The rearrangement links TRBV3-1 (or the pseudogene TRBV3-2) to TRBJ1-5; maybe TRBD1 (5 bases). Looked up from germline, CDR1 is LGHDT and CDR2 is YNNKEL (reference sequence). Trimming took 4 bases from V and 9 from J, leaving 16 bases between them. The CDR3 is made up of 14 amino acids. CDR3 sequence (DNA): TGTGCCAGCAGCCCCGGATTCGGGGGAGCGCCCCAGCATTTT. Translation gives CASSPGFGGAPQHF.

The chain carries TRBV14 and TRBJ2-5, with TRBD2 matching over 9 bases. Germline trimming cut 0 bases from V and 4 bases from J; bases unmatched to any gene: 0. Germline-derived CDR1 and CDR2 are SGHDN and FVKESK. The CDR3 totals 14 residues. The CDR3 DNA is TGTGCCAGCAGCCAAGAACTAGCGGGAGAGACCCAGTACTTC. It specifies CASSQELAGETQYF.

The V gene is TRBV28, the J gene TRBJ2-7; D possibly corresponds to TRBD1 (7 bases). V was clipped by 4 bases and J by 5 bases, with 21 bases between them. The CDR3 covers 16 residues. Germline V gene lookup returns CDR1 MDHEN and CDR2 SYDVKM. The CDR3 here is CASSSYPMTGRNEQYF. In DNA, the CDR3 is TGTGCCAGCAGTTCTTACCCCATGACAGGGAGGAACGAGCAGTACTTC.

The chain recombines TRBV6-5 with TRBJ2-5; possibly TRBD1 for D (5 bases). With 5 bases removed from V and 3 bases from J, the gap between germline ends came to 13 bases. This CDR3 is built from 14 residues. The V gene's germline CDR1 is MNHEY and CDR2 SVGAGI. The CDR3 reads CASSLDRVKETQYF. The CDR3 nucleotides read TGTGCCAGCAGTCTAGACAGAGTCAAAGAGACCCAGTACTTC.

J is TRBJ1-2 and V is TRBV3-1 (or the pseudogene TRBV3-2); 7 nucleotides match TRBD1. V lost 1 base and J lost 4; bases outside the gene matches: 3. The CDR3 spans 14 residues. The germline V gene has CDR1 LGHDT and CDR2 YNNKEL (reference sequence). This chain's CDR3 is CASSQGQGPYGYTF. The DNA of the CDR3 is TGTGCCAGCAGCCAAGGACAGGGCCCCTATGGCTACACCTTC.

The CDR3 DNA reads TGCAGCGTTGGGTCGGCAGGGAAGGAGACCCAGTACTTC. Encoded protein: CSVGSAGKETQYF. V gene TRBV29-1 combines with J gene TRBJ2-5, with D possibly being TRBD1 (5 bases). Trimming removed 4 bases at V and 5 bases at J, with 14 bases between. CDR1 SQVTM and CDR2 ANQGSEA come from the germline V gene. The CDR3 is 13 amino acids.

The chain has TRBV4-2 and TRBJ1-1; tentatively, D is TRBD1 (5 bases). Trimming pared 1 base from V and 0 bases from J, leaving 6 bases between. CDR3 length equals 14 residues. The germline gives CDR1 LGHNA, CDR2 YNFKEQ. The CDR3, as DNA: TGTGCCAGCAGCCAAGGGGGCCTGAACACTGAAGCTTTCTTT. Protein product: CASSQGGLNTEAFF.

The CDR3 spells CASSDGGAELSGANVLTF. The DNA of the CDR3 is TGTGCCAGCAGTGACGGAGGGGCGGAACTCTCTGGGGCCAACGTCCTGACTTTC. The chain carries TRBV2 and TRBJ2-6; D is possibly TRBD2 (6 bases). CDR1 is SNHLY, CDR2 FYNNEI, per germline. The V end lost 3 bases, the J end lost 0 bases, and 15 bases lay between the germline ends. The CDR3 has 18 residues.

The rearrangement uses TRBV11-2 and TRBJ1-1; 10 bases fit TRBD1. CDR3 length: 16 amino acids. Germline V CDR1 and CDR2: SGHAT, FQNNGV. V lost 4 bases, J lost 1 base, and 6 bases stayed unmatched. The CDR3 here is CASSSTGQGKNTEAFF. CDR3 sequence (DNA): TGTGCCAGCAGCTCGACGGGACAGGGGAAGAACACTGAAGCTTTCTTT.

V is TRBV5-8 and J is TRBJ2-3; 11 bases align to TRBD1. Losses at the gene ends were 4 bases for V and 6 bases for J; bases not matched to a gene: 13. The CDR3 contains 17 residues. Germline CDR1 is SGHTS and CDR2 is YDEGEE. DNA of the CDR3: TGTGCCAGCAGCCAAAAAGGACAGGGGGCGAGGTGGGATACGCAGTATTTT. Residues: CASSQKGQGARWDTQYF.

The rearrangement uses TRBV28 and TRBJ1-2; TRBD1 agrees at 12 bases. The CDR3 has 16 amino acids. CDR1 and CDR2 from the germline V gene are MDHEN and SYDVKM. This CDR3 reads CATSGTGGSGYDGYTF. The DNA for the CDR3 is TGTGCTACGTCCGGGACAGGGGGCTCGGGGTATGATGGCTACACCTTC.

The gene calls are TRBV12-1 and TRBJ2-7; the DNA was not used to check the table's D call, TRBD2. TRBV12-1 is given as a pseudogene. The CDR3 totals 14 residues. CDR3 nucleotide sequence: TGTGCCAGCAGCCGCACTCTACGCTACTACGAGCAGTACTTC. Translated, it gives CASSRTLRYYEQYF.

The J gene is TRBJ2-5, the V gene TRBV29-1, with D unclear. With 4 bases removed from V and 1 base from J, the gap between germline ends came to 4 bases. Germline-derived CDR1 and CDR2 are SQVTM and ANQGSEA. The CDR3 totals 11 residues. The CDR3 region has the DNA TGCAGCGTTGCCAGCCAAGAGACCCAGTACTTC. Amino acids: CSVASQETQYF. Based on the CDR3 plus reference TRBV29-1 and TRBJ2-5, the full variable domain is SAVISQKPSRDICQRGTSLTIQCQVDSQVTMMFWYRQQPGQSLTLIATANQGSEATYESGFVIDKFPISRPNLTFSTLTVSNMSPEDSSIYLCSVASQETQYFGPGTRLLVL.

The chain joins TRBV28 to TRBJ1-1, with TRBD1 matching over 8 bases. The germline CDR1 and CDR2 sequences are MDHEN and SYDVKM. CDR3 length: 13 residues. The V segment lost 1 base and the J segment 8 bases; nucleotides outside the gene matches: 3. The DNA for the CDR3 is TGTGCCAGCAGTTTATCCCGACAGGGGGAAGCTTTCTTT. Translation gives CASSLSRQGEAFF.

The rearrangement links TRBV9 to TRBJ2-3; 7 nucleotides line up with TRBD2. CDR1 is SGDLS and CDR2 is YYNGEE in the germline V gene. The CDR3 runs to 14 residues. Trimming took 3 bases from V and 4 from J; bases not matched to a gene: 5. The chain's CDR3 is CASSGAGVPDTQYF. The CDR3 coding sequence is TGTGCCAGCAGCGGGGCGGGAGTCCCAGATACGCAGTATTTT.

The chain links TRBV27 to TRBJ2-7; 12 bases fit TRBD1. Losses at the gene ends were 4 bases for V and 0 bases for J; bases not matched to a gene: 13. Germline V gene lookup returns CDR1 MNHEY and CDR2 SMNVEV (reference sequence). The CDR3 sequence is 19 residues long. CDR3 nucleotide sequence: TGTGCCAGCAGTTCCACCGGGACAGGGGGCTTTCCTAGCTCCTACGAGCAGTACGTC. It is translated as CASSSTGTGGFPSSYEQYV.

This clone was picked up one time. The V gene is TRBV6-5, the J gene TRBJ1-1; D gene uncertain. Germline V lookup: CDR1 MNHEY, CDR2 SVGAGI. Trimming stripped 5 bases from V and 0 bases from J, with 4 bases between. This CDR3 comprises 12 residues. The CDR3 loop reads CASSHLNTEAFF. As DNA, the CDR3 is TGTGCCAGCAGTCATCTGAACACTGAAGCTTTCTTT.

The gene calls are TRBV27 and TRBJ2-2; 8 bases align to TRBD2. The CDR3 consists of 16 residues. Germline-derived CDR1 and CDR2 are MNHEY and SMNVEV (reference sequence). Trimming removed 6 bases from V and 6 bases from J; junction bases left unmatched: 12. The CDR3 loop reads CASSSLGLGNAGELFF. The CDR3 DNA reads TGTGCCAGCAGCTCCCTGGGACTAGGAAACGCCGGGGAGCTGTTTTTT.

This chain joins TRBV5-4 and TRBJ2-1; D is perhaps TRBD2 (5 bases). The germline gives CDR1 SGHNT, CDR2 YYREEE (reference sequence). The CDR3 totals 14 residues. Trimming left V 4 bases short and J 2 bases short, with 10 bases between. The CDR3 is CASSPAGAYNEQFF. The CDR3 region has the DNA TGTGCCAGCAGCCCCGCCGGGGCCTACAATGAGCAGTTCTTC.

The rearrangement joins TRBV7-2 to TRBJ2-3; TRBD2 aligns across 13 bases. Trimming at V came to 5 bases and at J to 4 bases, leaving 12 bases not matched to a gene. The length of the CDR3 is 18 residues. Germline lookup yields CDR1 SGHTA and CDR2 FQGNSA. The CDR3: CASSTGTSGTVVADTQYF. In nucleotides, the CDR3 is TGTGCCAGCAGCACCGGGACTAGCGGGACTGTTGTAGCAGATACGCAGTATTTT.

The J gene is TRBJ2-4, the V gene TRBV23-1; perhaps TRBD2 as D (5 bases). TRBV23-1 is an ORF, and what it does is uncertain. Trimming removed 3 bases at V and 1 base at J, with 16 bases between. The CDR3 sequence is 17 residues long. This chain's CDR3 is CASSHCWRGPAKNIQYF. CDR3 in DNA: TGCGCCAGCAGTCACTGTTGGAGAGGGCCGGCCAAAAACATTCAGTACTTC.

The gene calls are TRBV9 and TRBJ2-2; a possible D gene is TRBD2 (6 bases). This CDR3 comprises 16 residues. V gave up 4 bases and J gave up 2 bases, with 15 bases separating them. CDR1 SGDLS and CDR2 YYNGEE come from the germline V gene. Here the CDR3 reads CASSPSQGGNTGELFF. Here the CDR3 DNA reads TGTGCCAGCAGCCCCTCCCAGGGAGGAAACACCGGGGAGCTGTTTTTT.

The chain is built from TRBV19 and TRBJ2-4; 9 nucleotides align to TRBD1. This CDR3 spans 17 amino acids. The germline CDR1 and CDR2 sequences are LNHDA and SQIVND (reference sequence). Unmatched junction bases numbered 11, after V lost 5 bases and J lost 3 bases. The CDR3 region has the DNA TGTGCCAGTAGTCAACTCCCCAGACAGGGGGGCAAAAACATTCAGTACTTC. Its translation is CASSQLPRQGGKNIQYF.

This chain joins TRBV24-1 and TRBJ1-2; 10 nucleotides match TRBD1. CDR1 KGHDR and CDR2 SFDVKD come from the germline V gene. The CDR3 totals 15 residues. J lost 4 bases, V lost 5 bases, and 6 bases had no gene match. CDR3: CATSARTGGFYGYTF. As DNA, the CDR3 is TGTGCCACCAGTGCAAGGACAGGGGGGTTCTATGGCTACACCTTC.

This rearrangement joins TRBV15 to TRBJ2-5; 7 bases fit TRBD2. With 5 bases clipped from V and 5 bases from J, the junction kept 8 bases outside the gene matches. CDR1 LNHNV and CDR2 YYDKDF come from the germline V gene (reference sequence). The CDR3 contains 14 residues. The CDR3 nucleotides read TGTGCCACCAGCGGGGGAGGGCCAACGGAGACCCAGTACTTC. This translates into CATSGGGPTETQYF.

This chain uses TRBV6-5 with TRBJ1-4; 11 nucleotides agree with TRBD1. V lost 6 bases, J lost 8 bases, and 5 bases stayed unmatched. CDR1 and CDR2 from the germline V gene are MNHEY and SVGAGI. This CDR3 has 14 residues. This CDR3 reads CASRWTGGDEKLFF. The CDR3 DNA follows: TGTGCCAGCAGATGGACAGGGGGCGACGAAAAACTGTTTTTT.

This clone has a count of ten or more. The chain is built from TRBV3-1 (or the pseudogene TRBV3-2) and TRBJ1-1; the match to TRBD1 covers 7 bases. The junction had 12 bases not matched to a gene; V was cut back by 1 base and J by 4 bases. The CDR3 length is 17 residues. CDR1 LGHDT and CDR2 YNNKEL come from the germline V gene (reference sequence). The CDR3 nucleotides are TGTGCCAGCAGCCAAGTCGCGATGACAGGGTCCCCCACTGAAGCTTTCTTT. Amino acids: CASSQVAMTGSPTEAFF.